This T cell receptor beta chain was identified in a study of cytomegalovirus exposure and HLA in healthy donors. Study-level results: A list of around 160 TCR beta chains associated with cytomegalovirus was given.

Assay used: immunoSEQ multiplex PCR; TCRdb lists only in-frame clones, some missing. Of about 110,000 clones in the sample, 88% are singletons; the top ten hold 1.5% to 2%. Concerning this clone itself: Its antigen remains unknown.

The CDR3 is 13 residues long. CDR1 is SNHLY, CDR2 FYNNEI, per germline. The V and J ends lost 9 bases and 3 bases, in that order; junction bases with no gene match: 7. The donors were in the approximately 130-subject validation cohort; that cohort was separate from the roughly 660-subject first cohort. V gene TRBV2 combines with J gene TRBJ1-1, with 7 positions matching TRBD1. The material sequenced was PBMCs. This clonotype originated in a woman aged 18-29 years in good health and CMV-seropositive. The CDR3 DNA reads TGTGCCAGGGCAGGGGGATCGGACACTGAAGCTTTCTTT. Amino acid sequence: CARAGGSDTEAFF.